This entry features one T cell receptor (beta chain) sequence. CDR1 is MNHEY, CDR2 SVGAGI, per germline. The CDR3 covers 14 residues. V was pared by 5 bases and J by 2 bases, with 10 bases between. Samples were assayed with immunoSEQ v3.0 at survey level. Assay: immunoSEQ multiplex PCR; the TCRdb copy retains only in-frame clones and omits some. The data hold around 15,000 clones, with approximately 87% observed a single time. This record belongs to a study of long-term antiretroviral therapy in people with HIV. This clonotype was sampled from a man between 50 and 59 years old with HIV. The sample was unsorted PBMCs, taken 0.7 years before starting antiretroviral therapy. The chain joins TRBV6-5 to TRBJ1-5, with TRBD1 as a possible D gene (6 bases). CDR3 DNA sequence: TGTGCCAGCAGTCTAGGGGGGGGCAATCAGCCCCAGCATTTT. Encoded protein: CASSLGGGNQPQHF.